This TCR beta chain was found in a study of T cells in Graves' hyperthyroidism and ophthalmopathy. V was pared by 6 bases and J by 0 bases, with 5 bases between. In germline, CDR1 is SEHNR, CDR2 FQNEAQ (reference sequence). The CDR3 spans 13 residues. Researchers amplified the TCR beta CDR3 regions from RNA transcripts. HTBI primers were the set used in a first-round RT-PCR of the TCR CDR3. TCRdb reprocessed the multiplex PCR reads via MiXCR and lists one record per CDR3 protein. Of over 500,000 distinct CDR3 sequences listed, approximately 15% are singletons. The TCR originated in a woman aged 35 to 49 with Graves' hyperthyroidism. The source material was blood. This sequence joins TRBV7-9 and TRBJ1-4; the D is unclear. The DNA for the CDR3 is TGTGCCAGCAGACTAGCAACTAATGAAAAACTGTTTTTT. The encoded protein is CASRLATNEKLFF.